This T cell receptor beta chain was captured by sequencing in a study of blood T cell repertoires in COVID-19. Study background: Samples of COVID-19 (acute and convalescent) were obtained from the United States, Italy and Spain.

Only in-frame clones appear in the TCRdb table, and some are missing; sequencing was by immunoSEQ multiplex PCR. The sample comprises a few hundred thousand clones, around 87% of which are singletons, and 7.8% rests with the top ten. The CDR3 covers 16 residues. In germline, CDR1 is KGHSH, CDR2 LQKENI. V lost 2 bases to trimming and J lost 2 bases; unmatched junction nucleotides: 8. The chain employs TRBV18 and TRBJ2-5, with TRBD2 matching 7 bases. This TCR was sampled from a woman aged 45-59 years who had recovered from COVID-19. The sample consisted of peripheral blood. The CDR3 DNA reads TGTGCCAGCTCACCATATGGGGAGGGGAGACAAGAGACCCAGTACTTC. Encoded protein: CASSPYGEGRQETQYF.